This TCR beta chain is from a study of cytomegalovirus exposure and HLA in healthy donors. This CDR3 is 10 amino acids long. Germline values: CDR1 LGHNT, CDR2 FRNRAP. Trimming cost V 9 bases and J 0 bases, with 2 bases left between them. The PCR made use of 60 Vbeta and 13 Jbeta primers. Sequencing used immunoSEQ multiplex PCR; TCRdb keeps in-frame clones, though not all of them. The sample consists of 100,000 to 150,000 clones, about 8.6% of them appearing once. A remark on this clone: Its antigen is undetermined.

Study results and caveats: Analyzed later, most CMV-associated TCR beta chains appeared HLA-restricted. Presence/absence analyses supposed approximately even sequencing depth among donors.

This chain links TRBV12-5 with TRBJ1-1; D remains ambiguous. The TCR was taken from a woman between 40 and 50 years old in good health and CMV-seropositive. Sequencing used PBMCs. This CDR3 is CASLNTEAFF. In DNA, the CDR3 is TGTGCTAGCTTGAACACTGAAGCTTTCTTT.